The 23 T cell receptor beta chains in this list originate from one sample, sequenced in a study of cytomegalovirus exposure and HLA in healthy donors. The PCR made use of 60 Vbeta and 13 Jbeta primers. Here immunoSEQ multiplex PCR was the method, and the copy in TCRdb shows in-frame clones only, minus some. The table lists about 130,000 clones. The material sequenced was PBMCs. Receptor source: a man aged 18 to 29 in good health and CMV-seronegative.

This chain uses TRBV6-5 with TRBJ1-5; the D gene is possibly TRBD1 (5 bases). V was cut by 6 bases and J by 0 bases, with 12 bases left in between. This CDR3 has 15 residues. The germline gives CDR1 MNHEY, CDR2 SVGAGI. This CDR3 is CASSRGLHSNQPQHF. The CDR3 coding sequence is TGTGCCAGCAGCCGGGGACTCCATAGCAATCAGCCCCAGCATTTT.

The chain employs TRBV27 and TRBJ2-3; D possibly corresponds to TRBD2 (6 bases). V was clipped by 0 bases and J by 4 bases, with 11 bases between them. Germline V CDR1 and CDR2: MNHEY, SMNVEV (reference sequence). The CDR3 has 15 amino acids. CDR3 sequence (DNA): TGTGCCAGCAGTTTATCCGGGAGCATGGCAGATACGCAGTATTTT. It is translated as CASSLSGSMADTQYF.

This chain connects TRBV6-4 to TRBJ1-2; 7 nucleotides agree with TRBD1. The CDR3 has 15 amino acids. Germline V gene sequence: CDR1 MRHNA, CDR2 SNTAGT. V was pared by 2 bases and J by 7 bases, with 10 bases of the junction left unmatched. The CDR3 DNA reads TGTGCCAGCAGTGACAGGTCCGACGGGACAGCTGGCTACACCTTC. This encodes CASSDRSDGTAGYTF.

The chain uses TRBV5-1 and TRBJ1-2, with 8 bases identical to TRBD1. The germline V gene encodes CDR1 SGHRS and CDR2 YFSETQ. The V segment lost 0 bases and the J segment 6 bases; nucleotides outside the gene matches: 7. CDR3 size: 15 residues. The CDR3 DNA sequence: TGCGCCAGCAGCTTGGTTTGGACAGGGATTGATGGCTACACCTTC. This translates into CASSLVWTGIDGYTF.

V gene TRBV4-1 combines with J gene TRBJ2-7; the D gene is possibly TRBD2 (5 bases). The CDR3 is 13 residues long. Trimming pared 4 bases from V and 3 bases from J, leaving 10 bases between. Germline assignment: CDR1 MGHRA and CDR2 YSYEKL. CDR3 sequence (DNA): TGCGCCAGCAGCCCCCGGGATTACTACGAGCAGTACTTC. This gives the protein CASSPRDYYEQYF.

The chain joins TRBV10-3 to TRBJ2-5; D uncertain. Germline V gene data show CDR1 as ENHRY and CDR2 as SYGVKD. V was trimmed by 3 bases and J by 1 base, leaving 9 bases between them. The CDR3 covers 14 residues. The CDR3 DNA sequence: TGTGCCATCAGTGATGTCAACGGCCAAGAGACCCAGTACTTC. It specifies CAISDVNGQETQYF.

The V gene is TRBV28, the J gene TRBJ1-1; 7 bases line up with TRBD1. CDR1 is MDHEN, CDR2 SYDVKM, per germline. After removal of 0 bases from V and 5 bases from J, the junction contained 9 bases not matched to a gene. This CDR3 comprises 16 residues. CDR3 region: CASSLWVRGRMTEAFF. The CDR3 DNA sequence: TGTGCCAGCAGTTTATGGGTGAGGGGGCGCATGACTGAAGCTTTCTTT.

V usage is TRBV5-1 and J usage is TRBJ1-3; D is perhaps TRBD1 (6 bases). This CDR3 is 15 amino acids long. The V end lost 1 base, the J end lost 2 bases, and 10 bases lay between the germline ends. CDR1 and CDR2 (germline): SGHRS, YFSETQ. CDR3 sequence: CASSLRAGAGNTIYF. CDR3 coding DNA: TGCGCCAGCAGCTTGCGAGCAGGGGCTGGAAACACCATATATTTT.

The rearrangement uses TRBV5-1 and TRBJ1-1; D remains unclear. CDR3 length: 14 residues. CDR1 SGHRS and CDR2 YFSETQ come from the germline V gene. The V gene lost 2 bases and the J gene lost 1 base, with 9 bases spanning the gap. CDR3 in amino acids: CASSLYSANTEAFF. As DNA, the CDR3 is TGCGCCAGCAGCTTATACAGTGCGAACACTGAAGCTTTCTTT.

The chain recombines TRBV6-5 with TRBJ1-6; possibly TRBD1 for D (6 bases). The CDR3 contains 14 residues. With 5 bases removed from V and 3 bases from J, the gap between germline ends came to 8 bases. Germline values: CDR1 MNHEY, CDR2 SVGAGI. CDR3 in DNA: TGTGCCAGCAGTAGACAGGACTATAATTCACCCCTCCACTTT. It translates to CASSRQDYNSPLHF.

This rearrangement joins TRBV18 to TRBJ1-5; 10 nucleotides agree with TRBD1. Per the germline V gene, CDR1 is KGHSH and CDR2 is LQKENI. This CDR3 comprises 15 residues. V shed 3 bases, J shed 5 bases, and the junction held 4 bases outside the gene matches. CDR3 sequence (DNA): TGTGCCAGCTCACCTCCGGGACAGGGGTATCAGCCCCAGCATTTT. This codes for CASSPPGQGYQPQHF.

V is TRBV19 and J is TRBJ2-5, with D tentatively TRBD2 (7 bases). CDR1 is LNHDA and CDR2 is SQIVND in the germline V gene (reference sequence). There are 16 residues in the CDR3. The V end was cut by 4 bases, the J end by 4 bases, with 19 bases between. CDR3 in amino acids: CASSNAYGGRTETQYF. The CDR3, as DNA: TGTGCCAGTAGTAATGCTTACGGGGGGCGGACAGAGACCCAGTACTTC.

The chain links TRBV4-1 to TRBJ1-4; TRBD1 might be the D (6 bases). Trimming stripped 4 bases from V and 8 bases from J, with 17 bases between. The CDR3 is made up of 15 amino acids. Germline CDR1 reads MGHRA; CDR2 reads YSYEKL. The CDR3 here is CASSPRTEIREKLFF. In DNA, the CDR3 is TGCGCCAGCAGCCCACGGACAGAAATTAGGGAAAAACTGTTTTTT.

The rearrangement joins TRBV18 to TRBJ2-5; TRBD2 might be the D (5 bases). The DNA end is a closer match to TRBJ2-7, so the J assignment may be wrong. Germline CDR1 and CDR2: KGHSH and LQKENI. This CDR3 has 13 amino acids. In DNA form, the CDR3 reads TGTGCCAGCTCACCACCGGAGGCCTACGAGCAGTACTTC. This gives the protein CASSPPEAYEQYF.

To note about this clone: This specimen includes other DNA sequences encoding the same CDR3. This rearrangement joins TRBV9 to TRBJ1-1; D is unresolved. Trimming removed 1 base at V and 1 base at J, with 8 bases between. The CDR3 contains 14 residues. Germline assignment: CDR1 SGDLS and CDR2 YYNGEE. DNA for the CDR3: TGTGCCAGCAGCGTATTGGCGGGGAACACTGAAGCTTTCTTT. It is translated as CASSVLAGNTEAFF.

J is TRBJ1-1 and V is TRBV9; D is ambiguous. This CDR3 contains 14 residues. CDR1 SGDLS and CDR2 YYNGEE come from the germline V gene. Between the trimmed V and J ends, which lost 0 bases and 10 bases, there was a span of 16 bases. CDR3 residues: CASSVVSGELSAFF. Here the CDR3 DNA reads TGTGCCAGCAGCGTAGTATCGGGTGAATTATCAGCTTTCTTT.

The rearrangement joins TRBV7-9 to TRBJ2-1; no definite D call. Germline CDR1 and CDR2: SEHNR and FQNEAQ (reference sequence). This CDR3 contains 13 residues. V was trimmed by 3 bases and J by 14 bases, leaving 17 bases between them. The DNA of the CDR3 is TGTGCCAGCAGCTTTGACTTATCCTTAATGAAGTTCTTC. Translated: CASSFDLSLMKFF.

In DNA, the CDR3 is TGTGCCTGGAGTAACAGGGTAGCGCGTTACGAGCAGTACTTC. This translates into CAWSNRVARYEQYF. The J gene is TRBJ2-7, the V gene TRBV30; tentatively, D is TRBD1 (6 bases). Trimming took off 2 bases at V and 4 bases at J, with 15 bases between the two ends. The CDR3 length is 14 residues. The germline V gene encodes CDR1 GTSNPN and CDR2 SVGIG (reference sequence).

V is TRBV7-8 and J is TRBJ2-2; a weak D match, TRBD2 (5 bases). Per the germline V gene, CDR1 is SGHVS and CDR2 is FQNEAQ. The CDR3 contains 16 residues. Trimming shortened V by 2 bases and J by 2 bases, and 12 bases separated the two germline ends. The CDR3 sequence: CASSLRPSPNTGELFF. In DNA form, the CDR3 reads TGTGCCAGCAGCTTACGTCCTAGCCCCAACACCGGGGAGCTGTTTTTT.

The rearrangement links TRBV4-2 to TRBJ2-7; 8 bases align to TRBD1. The CDR3 consists of 17 residues. Germline values: CDR1 LGHNA, CDR2 YNFKEQ. The V and J ends lost 2 bases and 3 bases, in that order; junction bases with no gene match: 12. The CDR3 bases are TGTGCCAGCAGCCAAATCACAGGGGGTTATTTGGTCTACGAGCAGTACTTC. It translates to CASSQITGGYLVYEQYF.

For the CDR3, the DNA is TGTGCCAGCAGTTACTCGGTAGATAGTGGCTACACCTTC. This codes for CASSYSVDSGYTF. The chain is built from TRBV6-6 and TRBJ1-2; D uncertain. This CDR3 comprises 13 residues. Per germline, CDR1 MNHNY and CDR2 SVGAGI (reference sequence). Trimming left V 0 bases short and J 7 bases short, with 9 bases between.

The chain uses TRBV5-1 and TRBJ2-5; 8 bases are a match to TRBD2. There are 15 residues in the CDR3. V lost 2 bases, J lost 3 bases, and 6 bases stayed unmatched. Germline CDR1 and CDR2: SGHRS and YFSETQ. This CDR3 is CASSLRGGREETQYF. The CDR3 DNA reads TGCGCCAGCAGCTTACGGGGGGGGCGCGAAGAGACCCAGTACTTC.

V is TRBV5-1 and J is TRBJ1-2; 9 bases fit TRBD1. After removal of 2 bases from V and 3 bases from J, the junction contained 8 bases not matched to a gene. This CDR3 has 16 amino acids. In germline, CDR1 is SGHRS, CDR2 YFSETQ. CDR3 loop: CASSFDRGRADYGYTF. The CDR3 DNA sequence: TGCGCCAGCAGCTTTGACAGGGGGAGAGCGGACTATGGCTACACCTTC.